This T cell receptor (beta chain) came from a study of cytomegalovirus exposure and HLA in healthy donors. Donors sampled were nominally healthy, though unrecorded immune exposures were likely. Primers included in the PCR were 60 Vbeta and 13 Jbeta primers. Sequenced by immunoSEQ multiplex PCR; TCRdb stores in-frame clones only, minus some. Here the sample spans about 220,000 clones, about 75% being singletons. Trimming cost V 2 bases and J 6 bases; bases outside gene matches: 7. CDR3 size: 14 residues. CDR1 is SGHRS, CDR2 YFSETQ, per germline. Points on this clone: Its antigen remains unidentified.

Points from the study as a whole: Relative to equally common others, HLA-associated TCR beta chains showed greater clonal expansion in a later analysis. As was reported, the classifier diagnosed cytomegalovirus status with high specificity and sensitivity. As a later analysis revealed, most CMV-associated TCR beta chains appeared HLA-restricted.

The TCR comes from a male donor in good health and CMV-seronegative. The sample taken for sequencing was PBMCs. The genes are TRBV5-1 and TRBJ1-2; 7 bases fit TRBD1. The CDR3 protein is CASSFPTGPNGYTF. The CDR3 DNA is TGCGCCAGCAGCTTCCCGACAGGGCCAAATGGCTACACCTTC.